The sequence of this TCR beta chain was determined in a study of human T cells and chemical hapten exposure. Study summary: Patch tests delivered 0.01% DPC to the upper back and were evaluated at 6 days. Whole-study results and caveats: Expanded TCRs clustered into significantly more large CDR3 similarity groups than controls, the analysis revealed.

Time point reported: pre-sensitization, week 0. This sample's treatment: therapeutic diphenylcyclopropenone sensitization with weekly scalp DPC. This clonotype has at least ten counts. Antigen: not known. The V gene's germline CDR1 is SQVTM and CDR2 ANQGSEA. V was pared by 5 bases and J by 2 bases, with 5 bases of the junction left unmatched. The CDR3 runs to 14 residues. As processed by the authors: Counts of TCRs in each sample centred on a median of 95,638 and extended from approximately 20,000 to 700,000. TCRdb used MiXCR to reprocess the RACE reads, holding one entry per CDR3 protein. The V and J calls and clone size come from TCRdb's table, not from the authors' own analysis. The sample has approximately 320,000 distinct CDR3 sequences, around 5.5% seen once.

The sequencing used whole blood, collected in connection with sensitization to the hapten diphenylcyclopropenone (DPC). This chain joins TRBV29-1 and TRBJ1-2; 10 nucleotides match TRBD1. This TCR was sampled from a woman between 18 and 29 years old with alopecia areata. Some clones in this sample may be carry-over from other donors' samples. The CDR3: CSVSPTGGNYGYTF. Here the CDR3 DNA reads TGCAGCGTTTCCCCGACAGGGGGCAACTATGGCTACACCTTC.